Shown below are 7 T cell receptor beta chains from a single sample sequenced in a study of CD8+ T cells in alopecia areata. Extraction and reverse transcription of RNA yielded cDNA as the sequencing template. Profiled with immunoSEQ multiplex PCR; TCRdb holds only in-frame clones, not every one. This table has approximately 300,000 clones, roughly 60% appearing once. Treatment defined: oral pan-JAK inhibitor, 5-10 mg twice daily. Material: CD4+ T cells sorted from blood, obtained at week 24, from a patient treated with tofacitinib. The source of these receptors is a human donor with alopecia areata.

The chain links TRBV2 to TRBJ1-3, with no clear D. Per the germline V gene, CDR1 is SNHLY and CDR2 is FYNNEI. This CDR3 region has 12 residues. V was shortened by 8 bases and J by 3 bases, with 8 bases between the two germline ends. The CDR3 sequence: CASRTGGNTIYF. CDR3 DNA sequence: TGTGCCAGCCGGACGGGTGGAAACACCATATATTTT. The full variable domain, with the rest looked up from reference TRBV2 and TRBJ1-3, is EPEVTQTPSHQVTQMGQEVILRCVPISNHLYFYWYRQILGQKVEFLVSFYNNEISEKSEIFDDQFSVERPDGSNFTLKIRSTKLEDSAMYFCASRTGGNTIYFGEGSWLTVV.

This clone was observed a handful of times. This chain uses TRBV14 with TRBJ2-2; unclear D gene. Germline V CDR1 and CDR2: SGHDN, FVKESK. The CDR3 totals 14 residues. V shed 1 base and J shed 5 bases, with 8 bases lying between them. The CDR3 coding sequence is TGTGCCAGCAGCCAAGTTACGGGTACCGGGGAGCTGTTTTTT. Translation gives CASSQVTGTGELFF.

The CDR3 nucleotides are TGCGCCAGCAGCGGAGCGAGCGGGGGGCACCAAGAGACCCAGTACTTC. It specifies CASSGASGGHQETQYF. The chain links TRBV5-1 to TRBJ2-5, with TRBD2 identical over 9 bases. The CDR3 is 16 amino acids. Germline V lookup: CDR1 SGHRS, CDR2 YFSETQ. V shed 4 bases and J 0 bases; nucleotides not matched to a gene: 7.

This clone came up a few times. The CDR3 spells CAGAGGTDTQYF. DNA of the CDR3: TGTGCCGGGGCAGGGGGCACAGATACGCAGTATTTT. The chain couples TRBV30 to TRBJ2-3, with D perhaps TRBD1 (6 bases). The CDR3 is made up of 12 amino acids. The V gene's germline CDR1 is GTSNPN and CDR2 SVGIG (reference sequence). Trimming cost V 8 bases and J 1 base, with 10 bases left between them. Complete variable domain (other parts from reference TRBV30 and TRBJ2-3): SQTIHQWPATLVQPVGSPLSLECTVEGTSNPNLYWYRQAAGRGLQLLFYSVGIGQISSEVPQNLSASRPQDRQFILSSKKLLLSDSGFYLCAGAGGTDTQYFGPGTRLTVL.

In its sample, this clone was seen once. The rearrangement joins TRBV5-6 to TRBJ1-1, with TRBD1 matching over 9 bases. There are 14 residues in the CDR3. J was trimmed by 8 bases and V by 4 bases; bases with no gene match: 9. Germline CDR1 reads SGHDT; CDR2 reads YYEEEE. The CDR3 sequence is CASSPPGQGQEAFF. As DNA, the CDR3 is TGTGCCAGCAGCCCGCCTGGACAGGGGCAAGAAGCTTTCTTT.

The chain joins TRBV28 to TRBJ1-2; D remains unclear. Germline-derived CDR1 and CDR2 are MDHEN and SYDVKM. Between the trimmed V and J ends, which lost 7 bases and 2 bases, there was a span of 11 bases. This CDR3 is built from 13 residues. As DNA, the CDR3 is TGTGCCAGCACCTTAGGGTCGAACTATGGCTACACCTTC. This translates into CASTLGSNYGYTF.

The V call is TRBV2, the J call TRBJ2-3; TRBD2 matches 10 bases. The CDR3 has 16 amino acids. V dropped 1 base and J dropped 3; count of bases not matched to a gene: 4. Germline CDR1 and CDR2: SNHLY and FYNNEI. CDR3 sequence (DNA): TGTGCCAGCAGTGAAGATAGCGGGGGGTTGACAGATACGCAGTATTTT. It is translated as CASSEDSGGLTDTQYF.